The next 11 T cell receptor beta chains were all read from a single sample in a study of blood T cell repertoires in COVID-19. TCRdb keeps only in-frame clones here, not all; method: immunoSEQ multiplex PCR. Of about 270,000 clones detected, roughly nine tenths appear once; the ten largest clones hold less than 15%. The specimen was peripheral blood. The source of these receptors is a woman in her 30s with COVID-19, enrolled during active disease.

This chain uses TRBV19 with TRBJ2-7; D is perhaps TRBD1 (6 bases). Germline CDR1 LNHDA, CDR2 SQIVND (reference sequence). The germline V and J ends were trimmed by 2 bases and 7 bases, with 21 bases remaining between them. The CDR3 runs 16 residues. For the CDR3, the DNA is TGTGCCAGTAGTATAAGAGGGGCCTTGGGACACGAAGAGCAGTACTTC. It is translated as CASSIRGALGHEEQYF.

The rearrangement links TRBV2 to TRBJ2-3, with a tentative D call TRBD1 (5 bases). Trimming removed 6 bases at V and 9 bases at J, with 16 bases between. This CDR3 contains 13 residues. The germline V gene has CDR1 SNHLY and CDR2 FYNNEI. The CDR3 region has the DNA TGTGCCAGCAGCAATCCACAGGTGGGAACGCAGTATTTT. This sequence encodes CASSNPQVGTQYF.

This clone was seen a few times. This chain links TRBV10-1 with TRBJ1-5; TRBD1 is a possible D gene (5 bases). The ends were cut back, 6 bases at V and 7 bases at J, with 13 bases in the middle. The CDR3 runs to 13 residues. CDR1 is WNHNN and CDR2 is SYGVQD in the germline V gene (reference sequence). The CDR3 coding sequence is TGCGCCAGCAGCGGGGGAGTGAGCCAGCCCCAGCATTTT. Protein: CASSGGVSQPQHF.

The chain has TRBV2 and TRBJ2-5; a possible D gene is TRBD1 (6 bases). V lost 6 bases and J 2 bases, leaving 10 bases between the germline ends. The CDR3 consists of 13 residues. Germline values: CDR1 SNHLY, CDR2 FYNNEI. CDR3 in amino acids: CASRYREQETQYF. For the CDR3, the DNA is TGTGCCAGCAGATACAGGGAACAAGAGACCCAGTACTTC. The whole variable domain, remainder taken from reference TRBV2 and TRBJ2-5, is EPEVTQTPSHQVTQMGQEVILRCVPISNHLYFYWYRQILGQKVEFLVSFYNNEISEKSEIFDDQFSVERPDGSNFTLKIRSTKLEDSAMYFCASRYREQETQYFGPGTRLLVL.

The chain couples TRBV6-2 or TRBV6-3 to TRBJ1-5, with 10 bases aligning to TRBD1. Germline CDR1 MNHEY, CDR2 SVGEGT. This CDR3 contains 16 residues. The junction had 9 bases not matched to a gene; V was cut back by 4 bases and J by 6 bases. The CDR3 sequence: CASSLEGQGMVQPQHF. The CDR3 DNA reads as TGTGCCAGCAGTTTGGAGGGACAGGGGATGGTTCAGCCCCAGCATTTT.

This clone was found once. This chain connects TRBV28 to TRBJ1-2, with TRBD1 matching over 7 bases. This CDR3 contains 13 residues. CDR1 MDHEN and CDR2 SYDVKM come from the germline V gene. V lost 7 bases to trimming and J lost 8 bases; unmatched junction nucleotides: 10. CDR3 coding DNA: TGTGCCAGCACCCTCCCCGGGACAGTCGGCTACACCTTC. Translation: CASTLPGTVGYTF.

This chain connects TRBV3-1 (or the pseudogene TRBV3-2) to TRBJ1-3; D gene ambiguous. CDR3 length: 14 amino acids. With 1 base removed from V and 5 bases from J, the gap between germline ends came to 9 bases. Germline CDR1 LGHDT, CDR2 YNNKEL (reference sequence). CDR3 residues: CASSQGGPRNTIYF. As DNA, the CDR3 is TGTGCCAGCAGCCAAGGCGGGCCCAGAAACACCATATATTTT.

This chain connects TRBV7-9 to TRBJ2-3; 9 bases agree with TRBD1. The V and J ends lost 3 bases and 4 bases, in that order; junction bases with no gene match: 8. Germline V gene sequence: CDR1 SEHNR, CDR2 FQNEAQ (reference sequence). This CDR3 has 16 amino acids. For the CDR3, the DNA is TGTGCCAGCAGCTTGCCGGGACAGGGTTCGTCAGATACGCAGTATTTT. This encodes CASSLPGQGSSDTQYF.

This clone was observed a single time. The V call is TRBV11-3, the J call TRBJ2-1; D ambiguous. The CDR3 is 15 amino acids. Between the trimmed V and J ends, which lost 0 bases and 8 bases, there was a span of 14 bases. Germline loops: CDR1 SGHNT, CDR2 YENEEA. CDR3 nucleotide sequence: TGTGCCAGCAGCTTAGATTCCGGTGGTAAGCATGAGCAGTTCTTC. This encodes CASSLDSGGKHEQFF.

J is TRBJ2-7 and V is TRBV7-6; TRBD2 matches at 8 bases. Germline values: CDR1 SGHVS, CDR2 FNYEAQ. CDR3 length: 15 residues. Trimming at V came to 3 bases and at J to 2 bases, leaving 6 bases not matched to a gene. The CDR3 loop is CASSLGAGVTYEQYF. In nucleotides, the CDR3 is TGTGCCAGCAGCTTGGGAGCGGGGGTAACCTACGAGCAGTACTTC.

This chain links TRBV9 with TRBJ2-3; 7 bases are a match to TRBD2. The ends lost 6 bases at V and 0 bases at J; junction bases unmatched: 10. CDR3 length: 16 residues. Germline V gene lookup returns CDR1 SGDLS and CDR2 YYNGEE. The DNA of the CDR3 is TGTGCCAGCAAACCGGGACTACCCTTTAGCACAGATACGCAGTATTTT. Translation: CASKPGLPFSTDTQYF.